These 24 T cell receptor beta chains originate from one sample sequenced in a study of T-cell reconstitution after alpha-beta-depleted transplantation in children. Construction of the TCRbeta library involved unique molecular identifiers. From the PCR reads, TCRdb called clonotypes with MiXCR, one entry per CDR3 protein. This table has 670,000 or so distinct CDR3 sequences, over 10% appearing once. The sequencing used PBMCs, collected before TCRalphabeta/CD19-depleted stem cell transplant. The receptors here all came from a girl aged 2 to 10 with congenital amegakaryocytic thrombocytopenia, due to receive a stem cell transplant.

This clonotype was seen at least ten times. The J gene is TRBJ2-1, the V gene TRBV5-1; D is unclear. Looked up from germline, CDR1 is SGHRS and CDR2 is YFSETQ. The CDR3 is 11 amino acids. The V end lost 1 base, the J end lost 10 bases, and 6 bases lay between the germline ends. In nucleotides, the CDR3 is TGCGCCAGCAGCTTGTGGGGAGAGCAGTTCTTC. This translates into CASSLWGEQFF. Filled out from reference TRBV5-1 and TRBJ2-1, the complete variable domain reads KAGVTQTPRYLIKTRGQQVTLSCSPISGHRSVSWYQQTPGQGLQFLFEYFSETQRNKGNFPGRFSGRQFSNSRSEMNVSTLELGDSALYLCASSLWGEQFFGPGTRLTVL.

Many counts were recorded for this clonotype. V is TRBV29-1 and J is TRBJ2-2; D might be TRBD2 (6 bases). This CDR3 comprises 20 residues. V was trimmed by 2 bases and J by 0 bases, leaving 25 bases between them. CDR1 SQVTM and CDR2 ANQGSEA come from the germline V gene. Here the CDR3 DNA reads TGCAGCGTTGAACCCCTACCGGCGGGGACCCTCCCAACGAACACCGGGGAGCTGTTTTTT. It specifies CSVEPLPAGTLPTNTGELFF.

There are many counts of this clonotype. This chain connects TRBV5-1 to TRBJ2-2; 10 nucleotides match TRBD2. Losses at the gene ends were 7 bases for V and 5 bases for J; bases not matched to a gene: 8. Germline V gene data show CDR1 as SGHRS and CDR2 as YFSETQ. The CDR3 loop spans 15 amino acids. The CDR3 is CASLRGTSETGELFF. CDR3 nucleotides: TGCGCCAGCCTCAGGGGGACTAGCGAGACCGGGGAGCTGTTTTTT.

This clonotype has ten or more counts. The chain carries TRBV7-9 and TRBJ2-7; a weak D match, TRBD2 (5 bases). The CDR3 totals 13 residues. Deletions cut 8 bases from V and 1 base from J, with 12 bases between. CDR1 and CDR2 from the germline V gene are SEHNR and FQNEAQ (reference sequence). CDR3: CASEPTGSYEQYF. The CDR3 bases are TGTGCCAGCGAGCCGACGGGGTCCTACGAGCAGTACTTC.

A few counts support this clonotype. The chain combines TRBV21-1 with TRBJ2-1; the DNA was not compared with TRBD1, the D call given in the table. TRBV21-1 is classified as a pseudogene. The CDR3 runs to 12 residues. The DNA of the CDR3 is TGTGCCAGCAGCAAAGGGGGGAAGGAGCAGTTCTTC. Translated: CASSKGGKEQFF.

This clonotype was detected ten times or more. The chain recombines TRBV5-6 with TRBJ2-1, with 11 bases matching TRBD2. CDR3 length: 17 residues. V was clipped by 4 bases and J by 4 bases; unmatched bases: 10. Looked up from germline, CDR1 is SGHDT and CDR2 is YYEEEE. CDR3 in DNA: TGTGCCAGCAGCCCGACTCTAGCGGGAGGCATATACAATGAGCAGTTCTTC. Translated, it gives CASSPTLAGGIYNEQFF.

This clonotype was counted ten times or more. The chain has TRBV5-1 and TRBJ2-1; tentatively, D is TRBD2 (6 bases). Deletions cut 3 bases from V and 6 bases from J, with 16 bases between. CDR1 is SGHRS and CDR2 is YFSETQ in the germline V gene. The CDR3 covers 15 residues. DNA of the CDR3: TGCGCCAGCAGCTACGTTTCGGGACTTTCCAATGAGCAGTTCTTC. It codes for CASSYVSGLSNEQFF.

This clonotype was counted only a few times. The junction differs from germline at one of its ends, possibly a read error. The chain combines TRBV12-3 or TRBV12-4 with TRBJ2-6; D perhaps matches TRBD1 (6 bases). This CDR3 contains 14 residues. CDR3 in amino acids: CASNMGHGDNVLTF. In DNA form, the CDR3 reads TGTGCCAGCAATATGGGACATGGGGACAACGTCCTGACTTTC.

There are a few counts of this clonotype. This chain's CDR3 is CSARGPGAEQPQHF. The CDR3, as DNA: TGCAGTGCTAGAGGGCCGGGGGCGGAGCAGCCCCAGCATTTT. V gene TRBV20-1 combines with J gene TRBJ1-5, with a possible D match to TRBD1 (6 bases). This CDR3 is 14 amino acids long. The germline gives CDR1 DFQATT, CDR2 SNEGSKA (reference sequence). V lost 1 base and J 7 bases, leaving 14 bases between the germline ends.

This clonotype was counted many times. This chain links TRBV12-3 or TRBV12-4 with TRBJ1-2; D might be TRBD1 (5 bases). The CDR3 totals 13 residues. The V end was cut by 5 bases, the J end by 7 bases, with 14 bases between. CDR3 amino acids: CASSEGPTPGYTF. The CDR3 nucleotides are TGTGCCAGCAGTGAGGGACCGACACCTGGCTACACCTTC.

The chain recombines TRBV12-3 or TRBV12-4 with TRBJ2-6; perhaps TRBD2 as D (5 bases). V lost 7 bases and J lost 4, with 20 bases in between. The CDR3 is made up of 17 amino acids. The CDR3 DNA sequence: TGTGCCAGCACCAATTGGAGGCTAACCGCGGGGGCCAACGTCCTGACTTTC. Translating it yields CASTNWRLTAGANVLTF.

This chain joins TRBV4-1 and TRBJ2-1; D gene unclear. Germline CDR1 MGHRA, CDR2 YSYEKL. V was cut by 1 base and J by 8 bases, with 18 bases left in between. The CDR3 totals 16 residues. CDR3 nucleotide sequence: TGCGCCAGCAGCCAAGGGGGAAGGTCCTTTCGGGATGAGCAGTTCTTC. Translation: CASSQGGRSFRDEQFF.

Only a few counts were recorded for this clonotype. V usage is TRBV7-9 and J usage is TRBJ1-1; D may be TRBD1 (6 bases). Trimming took off 6 bases at V and 1 base at J, with 18 bases between the two ends. Germline assignment: CDR1 SEHNR and CDR2 FQNEAQ (reference sequence). This CDR3 contains 16 residues. CDR3 amino acids: CASRGITGQGNTEAFF. The CDR3 nucleotides are TGTGCCAGCAGAGGGATTACGGGACAAGGGAACACTGAAGCTTTCTTT.

This chain connects TRBV5-1 to TRBJ2-6; D is possibly TRBD1 (6 bases). Germline V gene data show CDR1 as SGHRS and CDR2 as YFSETQ. The CDR3 is 16 residues long. Trimming stripped 2 bases from V and 4 bases from J, with 13 bases between. CDR3 loop: CASSFETGSGANVLTF. The CDR3 nucleotides read TGCGCCAGCAGCTTCGAAACAGGGTCCGGGGCCAACGTCCTGACTTTC. Full variable domain (missing parts from reference TRBV5-1 and TRBJ2-6): KAGVTQTPRYLIKTRGQQVTLSCSPISGHRSVSWYQQTPGQGLQFLFEYFSETQRNKGNFPGRFSGRQFSNSRSEMNVSTLELGDSALYLCASSFETGSGANVLTFGAGSRLTVL.

The chain is built from TRBV7-9 and TRBJ2-2; tentatively, D is TRBD2 (5 bases). V was cut by 7 bases and J by 6 bases, with 18 bases left in between. This CDR3 contains 15 residues. Germline V CDR1 and CDR2: SEHNR, FQNEAQ (reference sequence). CDR3 sequence (DNA): TGTGCCAGCAACCTACGCATAGGAGGAGCCGGGGAGCTGTTTTTT. This codes for CASNLRIGGAGELFF.

At least ten counts were recorded for this clonotype. V is TRBV5-1 and J is TRBJ2-2, with 10 bases identical to TRBD2. Trimming took 2 bases from V and 4 from J; bases not matched to a gene: 2. The CDR3 loop spans 15 amino acids. Per germline, CDR1 SGHRS and CDR2 YFSETQ. CDR3 residues: CASSFGLAATGELFF. Written as DNA, the CDR3 is TGCGCCAGCAGCTTCGGACTAGCGGCCACCGGGGAGCTGTTTTTT. Filled out from reference TRBV5-1 and TRBJ2-2, the complete variable domain reads KAGVTQTPRYLIKTRGQQVTLSCSPISGHRSVSWYQQTPGQGLQFLFEYFSETQRNKGNFPGRFSGRQFSNSRSEMNVSTLELGDSALYLCASSFGLAATGELFFGEGSRLTVL.

This clonotype was picked up a small number of times. This chain connects TRBV5-6 to TRBJ1-4; 7 bases are a match to TRBD1. With V trimmed by 0 bases and J by 7 bases, 12 bases remained unmatched. This CDR3 contains 17 residues. Germline assignment: CDR1 SGHDT and CDR2 YYEEEE. The CDR3, as DNA: TGTGCCAGCAGCTTGGGGACAGGCTACGGAAGGGGTGAAAAACTGTTTTTT. Translated, it gives CASSLGTGYGRGEKLFF.

This clonotype was seen repeatedly, ten times or more. The chain carries TRBV5-1 and TRBJ2-1, with 10 bases fitting TRBD2. Germline values: CDR1 SGHRS, CDR2 YFSETQ. The CDR3 runs to 15 residues. J was trimmed by 5 bases and V by 4 bases; bases with no gene match: 6. CDR3 region: CASSPLSGRNNEQFF. As DNA, the CDR3 is TGCGCCAGCAGCCCCCTTAGCGGGAGGAACAATGAGCAGTTCTTC.

This clonotype was observed many times. V gene TRBV5-1 combines with J gene TRBJ2-3; no firm D call. CDR3 length equals 14 residues. CDR1 is SGHRS and CDR2 is YFSETQ in the germline V gene. Trimming shortened V by 2 bases and J by 0 bases, and 7 bases separated the two germline ends. The CDR3 DNA reads TGCGCCAGCAGCTTCGAACTGAGCACAGATACGCAGTATTTT. Protein product: CASSFELSTDTQYF.

This clonotype appeared many times. This rearrangement joins TRBV20-1 to TRBJ1-6; 11 bases are shared with TRBD1. The V segment lost 3 bases and the J segment 9 bases; nucleotides outside the gene matches: 4. The CDR3 runs to 14 residues. Germline loops: CDR1 DFQATT, CDR2 SNEGSKA (reference sequence). CDR3 in amino acids: CSARGTGGFSPLHF. In DNA form, the CDR3 reads TGCAGTGCTAGGGGGACAGGGGGTTTTTCACCCCTCCACTTT.

This clonotype was detected only once. The V gene is TRBV7-6, the J gene TRBJ2-7, with D hard to call. Trimming removed 5 bases at V and 5 bases at J, with 10 bases between. CDR1 is SGHVS and CDR2 is FNYEAQ in the germline V gene. The CDR3 spans 12 residues. For the CDR3, the DNA is TGTGCCAGCAGCCCCGGATCCCACGAGCAGTACTTC. It is translated as CASSPGSHEQYF.

The chain links TRBV5-1 to TRBJ2-3; the D gene is possibly TRBD1 (5 bases). Deletions cut 8 bases from V and 2 bases from J, with 15 bases between. The CDR3 consists of 14 residues. The germline CDR1 and CDR2 sequences are SGHRS and YFSETQ. CDR3 protein: CASRQTGTTDTQYF. The CDR3 bases are TGCGCCAGTAGACAGACCGGAACCACAGATACGCAGTATTTT.

This clonotype was recorded at least ten times. This chain connects TRBV5-1 to TRBJ2-2, with 7 bases matching TRBD1. In germline, CDR1 is SGHRS, CDR2 YFSETQ. This CDR3 is 15 amino acids long. V trimming: 4 bases; J trimming: 1 base; junction bases outside the gene matches: 4. The CDR3 DNA reads as TGCGCCAGCAGCCGACAGGGTCGGAACACCGGGGAGCTGTTTTTT. This translates into CASSRQGRNTGELFF.

The V and J genes are TRBV3-1 and TRBJ2-5; 15 nucleotides line up with TRBD2. This CDR3 spans 19 amino acids. Trimming at V came to 4 bases and at J to 2 bases, leaving 11 bases not matched to a gene. The germline gives CDR1 LGHDT, CDR2 YNNKEL (reference sequence). The CDR3 sequence is CASSPDWTSGREVQETQYF. CDR3 nucleotides: TGTGCCAGCAGCCCCGACTGGACTAGCGGGAGGGAAGTTCAAGAGACCCAGTACTTC.